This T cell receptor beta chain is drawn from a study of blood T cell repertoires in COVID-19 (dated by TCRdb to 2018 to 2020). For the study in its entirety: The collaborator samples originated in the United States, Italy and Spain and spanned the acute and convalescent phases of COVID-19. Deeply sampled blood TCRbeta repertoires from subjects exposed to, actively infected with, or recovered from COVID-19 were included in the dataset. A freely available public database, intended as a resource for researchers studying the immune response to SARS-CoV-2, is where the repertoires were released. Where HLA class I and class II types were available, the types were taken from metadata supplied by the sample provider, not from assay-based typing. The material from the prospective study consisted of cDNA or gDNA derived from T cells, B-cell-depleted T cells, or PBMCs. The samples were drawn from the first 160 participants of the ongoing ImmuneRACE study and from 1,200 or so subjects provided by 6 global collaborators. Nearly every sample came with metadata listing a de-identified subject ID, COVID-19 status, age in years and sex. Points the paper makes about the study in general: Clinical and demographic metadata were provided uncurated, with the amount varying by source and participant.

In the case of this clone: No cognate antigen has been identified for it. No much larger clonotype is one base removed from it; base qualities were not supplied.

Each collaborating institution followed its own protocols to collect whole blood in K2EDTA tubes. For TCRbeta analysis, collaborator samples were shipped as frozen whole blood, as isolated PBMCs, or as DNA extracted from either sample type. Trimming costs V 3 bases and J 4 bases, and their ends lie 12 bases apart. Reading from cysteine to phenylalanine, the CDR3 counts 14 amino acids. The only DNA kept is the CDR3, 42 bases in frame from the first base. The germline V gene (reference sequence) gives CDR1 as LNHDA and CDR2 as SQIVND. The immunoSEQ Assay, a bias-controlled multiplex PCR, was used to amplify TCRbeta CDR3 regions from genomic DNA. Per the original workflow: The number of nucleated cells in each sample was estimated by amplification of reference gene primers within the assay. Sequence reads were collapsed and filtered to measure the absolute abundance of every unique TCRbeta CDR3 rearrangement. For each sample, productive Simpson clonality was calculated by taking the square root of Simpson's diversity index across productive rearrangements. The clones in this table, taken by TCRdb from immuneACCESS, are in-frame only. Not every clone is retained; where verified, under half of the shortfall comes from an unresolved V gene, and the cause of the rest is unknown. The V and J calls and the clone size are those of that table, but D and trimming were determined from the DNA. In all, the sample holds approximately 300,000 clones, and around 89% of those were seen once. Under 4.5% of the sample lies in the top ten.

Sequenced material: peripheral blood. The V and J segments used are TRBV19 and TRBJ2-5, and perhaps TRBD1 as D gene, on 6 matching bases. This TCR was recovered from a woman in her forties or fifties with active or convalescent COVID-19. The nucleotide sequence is TGTGCCAGTAGTATCCGACAGGAGGTAGAGACCCAGTACTTC. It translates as CASSIRQEVETQYF.